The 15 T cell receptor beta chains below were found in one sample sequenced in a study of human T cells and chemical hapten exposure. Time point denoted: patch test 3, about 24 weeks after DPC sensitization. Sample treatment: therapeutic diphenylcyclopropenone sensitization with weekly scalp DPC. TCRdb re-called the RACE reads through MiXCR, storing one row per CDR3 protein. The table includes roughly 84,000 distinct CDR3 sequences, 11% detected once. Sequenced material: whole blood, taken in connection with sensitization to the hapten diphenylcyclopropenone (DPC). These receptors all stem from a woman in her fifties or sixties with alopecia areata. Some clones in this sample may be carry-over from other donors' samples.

The CDR3 DNA reads as TGTGCCAGCAGCTATGCACAGGGTGGGGAGACCCAGTACTTC. Amino acids: CASSYAQGGETQYF. The chain links TRBV7-9 to TRBJ2-5, with D tentatively TRBD1 (6 bases). CDR1 and CDR2 from the germline V gene are SEHNR and FQNEAQ (reference sequence). The V end lost 4 bases, the J end lost 5 bases, and 14 bases lay between the germline ends. The CDR3 extends over 14 amino acids. Supplemented by reference TRBV7-9 and TRBJ2-5, the full variable domain reads DTGVSQNPRHKITKRGQNVTFRCDPISEHNRLYWYRQTLGQGPEFLTYFQNEAQLEKSRLLSDRFSAERPKGSFSTLEIQRTEQGDSAMYLCASSYAQGGETQYFGPGTRLLVL.

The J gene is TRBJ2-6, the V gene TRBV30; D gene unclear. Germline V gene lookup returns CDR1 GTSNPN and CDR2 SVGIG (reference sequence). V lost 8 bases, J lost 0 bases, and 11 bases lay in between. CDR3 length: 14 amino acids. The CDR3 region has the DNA TGTGCCACCAACCAGATCTCTGGGGCCAACGTCCTGACTTTC. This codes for CATNQISGANVLTF. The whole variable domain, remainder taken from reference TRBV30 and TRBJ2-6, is SQTIHQWPATLVQPVGSPLSLECTVEGTSNPNLYWYRQAAGRGLQLLFYSVGIGQISSEVPQNLSASRPQDRQFILSSKKLLLSDSGFYLCATNQISGANVLTFGAGSRLTVL.

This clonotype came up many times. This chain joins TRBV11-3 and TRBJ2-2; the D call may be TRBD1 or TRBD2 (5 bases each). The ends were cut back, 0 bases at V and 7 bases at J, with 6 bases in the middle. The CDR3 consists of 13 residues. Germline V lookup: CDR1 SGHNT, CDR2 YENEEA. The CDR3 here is CASSLEGDGELFF. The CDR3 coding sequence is TGTGCCAGCAGCTTAGAGGGGGACGGGGAGCTGTTTTTT.

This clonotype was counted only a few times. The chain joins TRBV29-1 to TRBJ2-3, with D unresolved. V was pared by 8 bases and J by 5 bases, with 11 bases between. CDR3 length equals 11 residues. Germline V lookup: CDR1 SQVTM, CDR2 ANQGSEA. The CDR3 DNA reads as TGCAGCCCGAAGGTCGGAGATACGCAGTATTTT. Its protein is CSPKVGDTQYF.

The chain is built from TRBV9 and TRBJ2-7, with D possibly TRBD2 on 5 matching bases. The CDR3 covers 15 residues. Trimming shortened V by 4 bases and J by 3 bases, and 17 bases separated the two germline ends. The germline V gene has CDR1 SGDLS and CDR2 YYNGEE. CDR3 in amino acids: CASSPTLASRYEQYF. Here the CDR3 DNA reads TGTGCCAGCAGCCCGACGCTAGCTTCTCGCTACGAGCAGTACTTC. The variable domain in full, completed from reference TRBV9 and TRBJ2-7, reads DSGVTQTPKHLITATGQRVTLRCSPRSGDLSVYWYQQSLDQGLQFLIQYYNGEERAKGNILERFSAQQFPDLHSELNLSSLELGDSALYFCASSPTLASRYEQYFGPGTRLTVT.

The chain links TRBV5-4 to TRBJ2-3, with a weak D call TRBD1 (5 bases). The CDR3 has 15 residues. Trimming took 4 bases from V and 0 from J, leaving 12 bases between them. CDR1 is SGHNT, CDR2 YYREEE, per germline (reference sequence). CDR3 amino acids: CASSHPRQSTDTQYF. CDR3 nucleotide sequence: TGTGCCAGCAGCCACCCCCGACAGAGCACAGATACGCAGTATTTT.

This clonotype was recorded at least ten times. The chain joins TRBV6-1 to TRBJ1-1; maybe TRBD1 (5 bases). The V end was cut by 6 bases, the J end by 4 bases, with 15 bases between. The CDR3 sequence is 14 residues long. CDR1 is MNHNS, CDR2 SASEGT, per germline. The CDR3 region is CASRPTGSRTEAFF. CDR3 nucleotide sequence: TGTGCCAGCAGACCCACAGGTTCCCGCACTGAAGCTTTCTTT.

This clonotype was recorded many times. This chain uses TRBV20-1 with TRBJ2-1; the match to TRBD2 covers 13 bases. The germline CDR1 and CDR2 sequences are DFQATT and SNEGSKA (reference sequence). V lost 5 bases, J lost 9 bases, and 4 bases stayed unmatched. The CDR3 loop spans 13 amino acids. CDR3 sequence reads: CSAGLAGVIEQFF. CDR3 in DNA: TGCAGTGCTGGACTAGCGGGAGTCATTGAGCAGTTCTTC.

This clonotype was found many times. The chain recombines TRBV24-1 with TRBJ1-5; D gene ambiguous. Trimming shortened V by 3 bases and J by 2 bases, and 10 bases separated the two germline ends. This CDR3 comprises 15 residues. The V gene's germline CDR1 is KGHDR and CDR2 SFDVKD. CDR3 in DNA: TGTGCCACCAGTGATCCCCGGAAAGGCAATCAGCCCCAGCATTTT. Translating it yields CATSDPRKGNQPQHF.

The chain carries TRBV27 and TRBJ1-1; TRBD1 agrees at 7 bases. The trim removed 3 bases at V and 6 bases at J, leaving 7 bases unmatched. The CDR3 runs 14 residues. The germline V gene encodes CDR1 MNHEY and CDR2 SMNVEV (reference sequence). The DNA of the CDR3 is TGTGCCAGCAGTTTCCCCGGACAGGTACCTGAAGCTTTCTTT. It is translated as CASSFPGQVPEAFF.

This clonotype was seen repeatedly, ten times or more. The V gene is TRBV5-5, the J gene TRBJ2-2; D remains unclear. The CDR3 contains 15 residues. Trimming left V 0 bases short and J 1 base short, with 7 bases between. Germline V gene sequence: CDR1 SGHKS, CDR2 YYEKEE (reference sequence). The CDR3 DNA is TGTGCCAGCAGCTTGGAACGGGTGAACACCGGGGAGCTGTTTTTT. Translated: CASSLERVNTGELFF.

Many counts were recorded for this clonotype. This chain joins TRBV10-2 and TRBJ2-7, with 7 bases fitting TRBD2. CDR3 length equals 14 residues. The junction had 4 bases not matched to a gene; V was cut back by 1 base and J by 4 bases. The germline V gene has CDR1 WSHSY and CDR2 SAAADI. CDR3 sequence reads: CASSEFPGGYEQYF. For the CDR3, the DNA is TGCGCCAGCAGTGAGTTCCCGGGAGGTTACGAGCAGTACTTC.

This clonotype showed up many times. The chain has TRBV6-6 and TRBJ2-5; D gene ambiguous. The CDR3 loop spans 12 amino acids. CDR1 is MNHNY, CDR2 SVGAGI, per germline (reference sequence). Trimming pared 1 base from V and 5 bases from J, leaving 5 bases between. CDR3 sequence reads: CASSYFAETQYF. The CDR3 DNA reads TGTGCCAGCAGTTACTTCGCCGAGACCCAGTACTTC.

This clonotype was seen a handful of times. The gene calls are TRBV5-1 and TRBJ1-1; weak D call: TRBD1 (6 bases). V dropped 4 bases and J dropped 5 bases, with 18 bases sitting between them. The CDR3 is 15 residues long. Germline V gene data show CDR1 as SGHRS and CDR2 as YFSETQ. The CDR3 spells CASSPTERGGTEAFF. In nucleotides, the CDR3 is TGCGCCAGCAGCCCAACGGAGAGGGGGGGAACTGAAGCTTTCTTT.

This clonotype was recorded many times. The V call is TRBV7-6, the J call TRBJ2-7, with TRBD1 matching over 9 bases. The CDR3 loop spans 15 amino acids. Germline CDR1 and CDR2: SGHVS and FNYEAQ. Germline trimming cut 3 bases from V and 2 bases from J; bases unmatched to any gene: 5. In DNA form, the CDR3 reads TGTGCCAGCAGCTTGGGACAGGGACCACCCTACGAGCAGTACTTC. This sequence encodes CASSLGQGPPYEQYF.